The clone carrying this TCR beta chain was recorded a few times. This record comes from a study of blood T cells in healthy people across ages. CDR1 and CDR2 from the germline V gene are SGHTA and FQGTGA. The CDR3 extends over 16 amino acids. A second about 7 to 12 cycle PCR used barcoded and J-beta primers. TCRdb processed the 5' RACE reads anew with MiXCR; each CDR3 protein has one entry. This sample carries some 730,000 distinct CDR3 sequences, about a fifth of them seen once, and the ten largest clones take roughly a fifth. This clonotype was sampled from a man aged 70-80 years in good health. The V call is TRBV7-3, the J call TRBJ2-5, with 9 bases lining up with TRBD1. Judging by the DNA end, TRBJ2-1 fits better; the J call may be wrong. The sample was blood. The CDR3 loop is CASSLRDRDTGNEQFF. The CDR3 DNA reads TGTGCCAGCAGCTTAAGGGACAGGGACACGGGCAATGAGCAGTTCTTC.